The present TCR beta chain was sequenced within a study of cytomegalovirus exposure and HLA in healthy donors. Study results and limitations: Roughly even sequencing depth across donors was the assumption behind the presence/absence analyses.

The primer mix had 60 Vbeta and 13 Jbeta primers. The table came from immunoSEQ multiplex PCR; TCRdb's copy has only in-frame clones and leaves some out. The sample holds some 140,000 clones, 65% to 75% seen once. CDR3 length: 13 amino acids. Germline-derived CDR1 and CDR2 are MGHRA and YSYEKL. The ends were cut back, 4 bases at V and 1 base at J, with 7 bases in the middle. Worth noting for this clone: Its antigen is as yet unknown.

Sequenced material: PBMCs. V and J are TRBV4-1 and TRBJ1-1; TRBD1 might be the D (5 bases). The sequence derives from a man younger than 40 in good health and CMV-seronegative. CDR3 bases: TGCGCCAGCAGCCGGGGGGGGAACACTGAAGCTTTCTTT. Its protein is CASSRGGNTEAFF.